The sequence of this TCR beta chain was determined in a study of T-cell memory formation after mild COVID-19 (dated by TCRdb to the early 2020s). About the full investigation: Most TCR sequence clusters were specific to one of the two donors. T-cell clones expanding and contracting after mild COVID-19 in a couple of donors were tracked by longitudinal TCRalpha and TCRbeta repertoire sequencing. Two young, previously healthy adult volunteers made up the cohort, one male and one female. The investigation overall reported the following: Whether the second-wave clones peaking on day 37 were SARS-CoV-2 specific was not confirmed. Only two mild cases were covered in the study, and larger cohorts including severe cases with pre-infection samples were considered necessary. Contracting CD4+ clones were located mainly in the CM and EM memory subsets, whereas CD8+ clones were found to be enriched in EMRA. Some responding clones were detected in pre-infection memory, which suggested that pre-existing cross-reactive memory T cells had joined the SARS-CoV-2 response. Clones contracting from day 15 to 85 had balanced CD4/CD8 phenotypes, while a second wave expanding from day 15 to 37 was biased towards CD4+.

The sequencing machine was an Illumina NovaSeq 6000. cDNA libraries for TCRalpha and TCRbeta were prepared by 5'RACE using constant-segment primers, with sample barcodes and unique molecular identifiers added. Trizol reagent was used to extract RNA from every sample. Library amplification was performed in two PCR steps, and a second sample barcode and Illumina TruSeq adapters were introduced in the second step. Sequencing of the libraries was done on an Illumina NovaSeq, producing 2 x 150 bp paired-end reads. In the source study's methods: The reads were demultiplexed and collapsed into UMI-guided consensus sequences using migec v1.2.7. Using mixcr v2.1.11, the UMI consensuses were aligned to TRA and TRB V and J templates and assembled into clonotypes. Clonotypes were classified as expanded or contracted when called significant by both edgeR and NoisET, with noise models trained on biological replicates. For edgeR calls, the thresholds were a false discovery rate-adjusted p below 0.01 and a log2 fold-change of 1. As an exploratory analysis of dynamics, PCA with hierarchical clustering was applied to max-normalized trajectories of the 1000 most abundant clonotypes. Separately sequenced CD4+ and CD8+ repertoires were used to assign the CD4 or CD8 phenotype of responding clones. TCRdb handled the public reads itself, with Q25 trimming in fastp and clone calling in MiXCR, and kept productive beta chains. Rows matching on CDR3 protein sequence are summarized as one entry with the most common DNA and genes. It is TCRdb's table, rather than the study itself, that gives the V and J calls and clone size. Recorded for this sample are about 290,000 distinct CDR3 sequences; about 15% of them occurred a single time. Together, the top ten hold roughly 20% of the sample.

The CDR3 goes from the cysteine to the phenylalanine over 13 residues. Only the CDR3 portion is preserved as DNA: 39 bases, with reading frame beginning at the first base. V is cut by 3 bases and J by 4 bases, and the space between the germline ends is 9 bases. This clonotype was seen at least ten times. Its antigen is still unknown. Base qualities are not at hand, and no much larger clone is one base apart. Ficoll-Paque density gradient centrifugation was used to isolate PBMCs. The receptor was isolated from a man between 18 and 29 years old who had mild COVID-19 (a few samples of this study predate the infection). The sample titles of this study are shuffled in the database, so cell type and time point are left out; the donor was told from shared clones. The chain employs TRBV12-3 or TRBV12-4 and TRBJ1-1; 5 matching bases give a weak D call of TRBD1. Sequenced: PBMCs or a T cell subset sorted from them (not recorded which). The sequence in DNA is TGTGCCAGCAGTTTGCGGGGGAGCACTGAAGCTTTCTTT. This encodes CASSLRGSTEAFF.